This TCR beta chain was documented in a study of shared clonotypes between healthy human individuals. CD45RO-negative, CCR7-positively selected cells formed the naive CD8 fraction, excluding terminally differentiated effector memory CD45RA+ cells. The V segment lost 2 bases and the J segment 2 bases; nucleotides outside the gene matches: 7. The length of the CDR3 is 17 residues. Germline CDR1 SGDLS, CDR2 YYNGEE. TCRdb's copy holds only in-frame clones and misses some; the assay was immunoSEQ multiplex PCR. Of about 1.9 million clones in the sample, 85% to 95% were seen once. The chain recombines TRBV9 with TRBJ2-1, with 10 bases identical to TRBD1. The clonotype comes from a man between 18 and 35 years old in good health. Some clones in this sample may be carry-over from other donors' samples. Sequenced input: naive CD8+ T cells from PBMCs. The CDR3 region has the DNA TGTGCCAGCAGCGTCTTGGGACAGGGGATTCCCTACAATGAGCAGTTCTTC. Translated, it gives CASSVLGQGIPYNEQFF.